A single sample gave rise to the 28 T cell receptor beta chains below, sequenced in a study of response to subunit inactivated influenza vaccine (dated by TCRdb to the late 2010s). Library preparation was by RT-PCR. Sequenced on an Illumina HiSeq 2500. The public reads were reprocessed in TCRdb via fastp at Q25 and MiXCR, keeping in-frame beta chains. Rows are unified per CDR3 protein, each entry keeping the most common DNA and genes. Present in this sample are 500,000 to 700,000 distinct CDR3 sequences, around 25% of which were seen just once. The ten largest make up around 2.8% of the sample. Separately, the same data were catalogued under a study of T cells expressing NK-cell markers. The second paper states: TCR beta cDNA libraries were made by 5'RACE template switching that added a universal primer site and unique molecular identifiers.

Sequencing used CD4+ T cells sorted from PBMCs, obtained 11 to 12 days after vaccination. Source of these receptors: a man aged 50-60 years who received an inactivated influenza vaccine. Donor details come from another sample of the same person, matched by shared clones.

This chain joins TRBV20-1 and TRBJ1-2; D ambiguous. The CDR3 length is 13 residues. V was cut by 2 bases and J by 2 bases, with 9 bases left in between. CDR1 DFQATT and CDR2 SNEGSKA come from the germline V gene (reference sequence). CDR3 bases: TGCAGTGCTAGACCGCCAGCCAACTATGGCTACACCTTC. This encodes CSARPPANYGYTF.

This chain joins TRBV7-9 and TRBJ2-7, with 10 bases identical to TRBD1. Germline assignment: CDR1 SEHNR and CDR2 FQNEAQ (reference sequence). The CDR3 sequence is 15 residues long. V was pared by 6 bases and J by 1 base, with 6 bases of the junction left unmatched. Written as DNA, the CDR3 is TGTGCCAGCAGTTCTCCGGGACAGGGGTCCTACGAGCAGTACTTC. Its protein product is CASSSPGQGSYEQYF. The full variable domain, its missing parts supplied by reference TRBV7-9 and TRBJ2-7, is DTGVSQNPRHKITKRGQNVTFRCDPISEHNRLYWYRQTLGQGPEFLTYFQNEAQLEKSRLLSDRFSAERPKGSFSTLEIQRTEQGDSAMYLCASSSPGQGSYEQYFGPGTRLTVT.

This clonotype was picked up many times. The chain uses TRBV7-8 and TRBJ2-7, with 8 bases identical to TRBD2. This CDR3 is built from 16 residues. V was pared by 1 base and J by 0 bases, with 5 bases of the junction left unmatched. The germline V gene has CDR1 SGHVS and CDR2 FQNEAQ. The CDR3 spells CASSLVFSGSSYEQYF. The CDR3 DNA follows: TGTGCCAGCAGCTTAGTTTTCAGCGGGAGCTCCTACGAGCAGTACTTC.

Only a few counts were recorded for this clonotype. This chain connects TRBV6-2 or TRBV6-3 to TRBJ1-5; maybe TRBD1 (5 bases). The V gene's germline CDR1 is MNHEY and CDR2 SVGEGT. The CDR3 totals 20 residues. Between the trimmed V and J ends, which lost 8 bases and 0 bases, there was a span of 29 bases. DNA for the CDR3: TGTGCCAGCCTAGATCGACCGGGACGACCTAAAGAAAATAGCAATCAGCCCCAGCATTTT. Protein: CASLDRPGRPKENSNQPQHF.

This clonotype was seen more than once but under ten times. The V call is TRBV6-2 or TRBV6-3, the J call TRBJ2-3; D may be TRBD2 (6 bases). V lost 0 bases and J lost 2, with 15 bases in between. There are 17 residues in the CDR3. Germline V gene sequence: CDR1 MNHEY, CDR2 SVGEGT. The CDR3 nucleotides are TGTGCCAGCAGTTACTCCCGCCGACTAGAGATCACAGATACGCAGTATTTT. It is translated as CASSYSRRLEITDTQYF.

The sample holds a few counts of this clonotype. V is TRBV20-1 and J is TRBJ2-7, with D perhaps given as TRBD1 or TRBD2 (5 bases each). The germline V gene has CDR1 DFQATT and CDR2 SNEGSKA (reference sequence). V lost 5 bases and J lost 2, with 13 bases in between. The CDR3 is made up of 13 amino acids. The CDR3 is CSARGGHPYEQYF. As DNA, the CDR3 is TGCAGTGCTCGGGGCGGACATCCCTACGAGCAGTACTTC.

The chain combines TRBV6-2 or TRBV6-3 with TRBJ1-1; D is possibly TRBD1 (6 bases). This CDR3 has 13 amino acids. Germline CDR1 reads MNHEY; CDR2 reads SVGEGT. Between the trimmed V and J ends, which lost 6 bases and 0 bases, there was a span of 8 bases. The CDR3: CASRGGMNTEAFF. The DNA of the CDR3 is TGTGCCAGCAGAGGGGGGATGAACACTGAAGCTTTCTTT.

This clonotype was picked up a small number of times. The V gene is TRBV28, the J gene TRBJ2-3; 8 positions agree with TRBD2. The germline V gene has CDR1 MDHEN and CDR2 SYDVKM. This CDR3 is 13 amino acids long. Trimming took 8 bases from V and 7 from J; bases not matched to a gene: 8. The CDR3 loop is CASEREPTNTQYF. DNA for the CDR3: TGTGCCAGCGAGCGGGAGCCGACAAATACGCAGTATTTT.

The V gene is TRBV20-1, the J gene TRBJ2-1; 10 nucleotides agree with TRBD2. CDR1 and CDR2 (germline): DFQATT, SNEGSKA (reference sequence). The V segment lost 0 bases and the J segment 8 bases; nucleotides outside the gene matches: 7. This CDR3 region has 15 residues. The DNA of the CDR3 is TGCAGTGCTAGAGATAGGCTAGCGGGAGTCTATGAGCAGTTCTTC. The encoded protein is CSARDRLAGVYEQFF.

This clonotype was observed a handful of times. The chain is built from TRBV12-3 or TRBV12-4 and TRBJ2-2; D unresolved. The CDR3 consists of 12 residues. Between the trimmed V and J ends, which lost 6 bases and 7 bases, there was a span of 9 bases. DNA for the CDR3: TGTGCCAGCAGCTTGGGTAGCGGGGAGCTGTTTTTT. Translated, it gives CASSLGSGELFF.

This clonotype was counted many times. The chain has TRBV7-2 and TRBJ2-3; 13 nucleotides match TRBD2. This CDR3 is built from 16 residues. V lost 4 bases to trimming and J lost 3 bases; unmatched junction nucleotides: 4. CDR1 is SGHTA, CDR2 FQGNSA, per germline. The CDR3 here is CASSSRLAGGTDTQYF. CDR3 in DNA: TGTGCCAGCAGCTCTCGACTAGCGGGGGGAACAGATACGCAGTATTTT. The whole variable domain, filled in from reference TRBV7-2 and TRBJ2-3, reads GAGVSQSPSNKVTEKGKDVELRCDPISGHTALYWYRQSLGQGLEFLIYFQGNSAPDKSGLPSDRFSAERTGGSVSTLTIQRTQQEDSAVYLCASSSRLAGGTDTQYFGPGTRLTVL.

This clonotype was observed a handful of times. This chain joins TRBV7-2 and TRBJ1-1; 7 bases are shared with TRBD1. Trimming took 2 bases from V and 1 from J; bases not matched to a gene: 4. This CDR3 contains 15 residues. The germline V gene encodes CDR1 SGHTA and CDR2 FQGNSA. The DNA of the CDR3 is TGTGCCAGCAGCTTATATACAGGGGCGAACACTGAAGCTTTCTTT. It yields the protein CASSLYTGANTEAFF.

This clonotype turned up a few times. CDR3 loop: CASSYGQGGNSPLHF. The CDR3 nucleotides read TGTGCCAGCAGTTACGGACAGGGGGGGAATTCACCCCTCCACTTT. The chain uses TRBV6-5 and TRBJ1-6; 10 bases match TRBD1. V dropped 2 bases and J dropped 7; count of bases not matched to a gene: 2. Germline CDR1 is MNHEY and CDR2 is SVGAGI. This CDR3 contains 15 residues.

The J gene is TRBJ1-3, the V gene TRBV7-9; TRBD1 matches 10 bases. The length of the CDR3 is 16 residues. Germline trimming cut 3 bases from V and 2 bases from J; bases unmatched to any gene: 4. CDR1 SEHNR and CDR2 FQNEAQ come from the germline V gene (reference sequence). In DNA, the CDR3 is TGTGCCAGCAGCTTGGGGACAGGGGTTACTGGAAACACCATATATTTT. This gives the protein CASSLGTGVTGNTIYF.

This chain uses TRBV4-2 with TRBJ1-2; D gene uncertain. This CDR3 comprises 16 residues. Germline V lookup: CDR1 LGHNA, CDR2 YNFKEQ. Trimming cost V 0 bases and J 5 bases, with 16 bases left between them. The CDR3 loop reads CASSQDGSDAAYGYTF. CDR3 coding DNA: TGTGCCAGCAGCCAAGATGGGTCGGACGCAGCATATGGCTACACCTTC.

This chain uses TRBV5-4 with TRBJ2-1; 8 nucleotides agree with TRBD1. Germline V gene sequence: CDR1 SGHNT, CDR2 YYREEE (reference sequence). The CDR3 consists of 12 residues. The trim removed 3 bases at V and 7 bases at J, leaving 0 bases unmatched. In DNA form, the CDR3 reads TGTGCCAGCAGCTGGACAGGGAATGAGCAGTTCTTC. Encoded protein: CASSWTGNEQFF.

This clonotype was picked up a small number of times. The chain combines TRBV12-3 or TRBV12-4 with TRBJ1-6, with D uncertain. Deletions cut 5 bases from V and 10 bases from J, with 12 bases between. The CDR3 is made up of 13 amino acids. CDR3 nucleotides: TGTGCCAGCAGTGACCAGGAGTCGTCACCCCTCCACTTT. This codes for CASSDQESSPLHF.

The rearrangement uses TRBV10-3 and TRBJ2-6; unclear D gene. The CDR3 runs 15 residues. V lost 10 bases, J lost 0 bases, and 13 bases lay in between. Germline-derived CDR1 and CDR2 are ENHRY and SYGVKD. The CDR3 DNA reads TGTGCCAGCCAGGACGGCTCCTCTGGGGCCAACGTCCTGACTTTC. This sequence encodes CASQDGSSGANVLTF.

The table lists this clonotype with a few counts. CDR3 residues: CAISEQQETQYF. Written as DNA, the CDR3 is TGTGCCATCAGTGAGCAGCAGGAGACCCAGTACTTC. The V call is TRBV10-3, the J call TRBJ2-5; no clear D. Trimming removed 2 bases from V and 5 bases from J, with 6 bases in between. CDR1 is ENHRY, CDR2 SYGVKD, per germline. The CDR3 covers 12 residues.

The chain has TRBV3-1 and TRBJ1-5, with 9 bases lining up with TRBD1. There are 14 residues in the CDR3. The V gene's germline CDR1 is LGHDT and CDR2 YNNKEL (reference sequence). V lost 7 bases to trimming and J lost 4 bases; unmatched junction nucleotides: 5. The CDR3 sequence: CASTAGTGNQPQHF. The CDR3 DNA reads TGTGCCAGCACCGCAGGGACAGGGAATCAGCCCCAGCATTTT. Based on the CDR3 plus reference TRBV3-1 and TRBJ1-5, the full variable domain is DTAVSQTPKYLVTQMGNDKSIKCEQNLGHDTMYWYKQDSKKFLKIMFSYNNKELIINETVPNRFSPKSPDKAHLNLHINSLELGDSAVYFCASTAGTGNQPQHFGDGTRLSIL.

V gene TRBV12-3 or TRBV12-4 combines with J gene TRBJ2-4; 9 bases match TRBD1. V shed 5 bases, J shed 9 bases, and the junction held 17 bases outside the gene matches. The CDR3 runs to 17 residues. The CDR3 region has the DNA TGTGCCAGCAGTGTCGGGTTACCGGGACAGGGAGAGGGCATTCAGTACTTC. It translates to CASSVGLPGQGEGIQYF.

The chain combines TRBV19 with TRBJ2-3, with a possible D match to TRBD2 (6 bases). V was cut by 7 bases and J by 7 bases, with 21 bases left in between. The CDR3 totals 15 residues. In germline, CDR1 is LNHDA, CDR2 SQIVND (reference sequence). The CDR3 reads CASTKSGLAVYTQYF. The CDR3 coding sequence is TGTGCCAGTACCAAATCGGGACTCGCGGTTTATACGCAGTATTTT.

This clonotype was observed a handful of times. This chain connects TRBV14 to TRBJ2-5, with 11 bases fitting TRBD2. The CDR3 is 19 amino acids. V lost 0 bases to trimming and J lost 5 bases; unmatched junction nucleotides: 14. The germline V gene has CDR1 SGHDN and CDR2 FVKESK. The CDR3 DNA reads as TGTGCCAGCAGCCAAGATCGACAAAGGAGGACTAGCGGGCGGGAGACCCAGTACTTC. Translating it yields CASSQDRQRRTSGRETQYF.

This chain uses TRBV6-2 or TRBV6-3 with TRBJ2-7; 9 bases map to TRBD2. The V gene's germline CDR1 is MNHEY and CDR2 SVGEGT. The CDR3 length is 14 residues. V trimming: 7 bases; J trimming: 5 bases; junction bases outside the gene matches: 9. The CDR3 here is CASIGSGRADEQYF. For the CDR3, the DNA is TGTGCCAGCATTGGTAGCGGGAGAGCCGACGAGCAGTACTTC.

V is TRBV30 and J is TRBJ2-3; D is unclear. The CDR3 totals 13 residues. CDR1 is GTSNPN, CDR2 SVGIG, per germline (reference sequence). Trimming took 0 bases from V and 9 from J, leaving 13 bases between them. The CDR3 DNA is TGTGCCTGGAGTGTAGGTGGCATTAGGACGCAGTATTTT. The encoded protein is CAWSVGGIRTQYF.

The rearrangement links TRBV10-3 to TRBJ2-5; maybe TRBD1 (6 bases). The germline gives CDR1 ENHRY, CDR2 SYGVKD. The CDR3 has 16 residues. The V end lost 0 bases, the J end lost 6 bases, and 17 bases lay between the germline ends. CDR3 amino acids: CAISESSSTGQKTQYF. The DNA for the CDR3 is TGTGCCATCAGTGAGTCGAGCAGCACAGGGCAAAAGACCCAGTACTTC.

This clonotype was observed a handful of times. This chain joins TRBV29-1 and TRBJ1-2; D gene unclear. This CDR3 spans 14 amino acids. Looked up from germline, CDR1 is SQVTM and CDR2 is ANQGSEA. Trimming shortened V by 3 bases and J by 3 bases, and 14 bases separated the two germline ends. The CDR3 coding sequence is TGCAGCGTTGATCCCACATCTCGGGACTATGGCTACACCTTC. Encoded protein: CSVDPTSRDYGYTF.

The chain joins TRBV24-1 to TRBJ2-3; 11 bases are shared with TRBD2. Germline CDR1 reads KGHDR; CDR2 reads SFDVKD. V trimming: 1 base; J trimming: 2 bases; junction bases outside the gene matches: 10. The CDR3 consists of 19 residues. CDR3 in DNA: TGTGCCACCAGTGATTTCGCGGCTAGCGGGGGGACTTACACAGATACGCAGTATTTT. This translates into CATSDFAASGGTYTDTQYF.